This is a list of T cell receptor beta chains from one sample in a study of control samples from healthy donors and cancer patients. Profiled with immunoSEQ multiplex PCR; TCRdb holds only in-frame clones, not every one. The profile shows 150,000 to 170,000 clones, roughly 94% of them singletons. The material sequenced was blood. All receptors come from a man in his forties or fifties in good health. The conserved cysteine and the conserved F or W are not part of the CDR3 here. D genes are given only for firm matches.

CDR3: ASSEFSQGRSPLH; V: TRBV6-1; D: NA; J: TRBJ1-6
CDR3: ASSRDSGRNTEAF; V: TRBV18; D: NA; J: TRBJ1-1
CDR3: ASSPQSSGYT; V: TRBV7-9; D: NA; J: TRBJ1-2
CDR3: ASGLATGTNHQPQH; V: TRBV12-5; D: NA; J: TRBJ1-5
CDR3: ASSPTGGPYGYT; V: TRBV7-3; D: TRBD1; J: TRBJ1-2
CDR3: ASNRDRGDTEAF; V: TRBV19; D: TRBD1; J: TRBJ1-1
CDR3: ASRWGDATEAF; V: TRBV27; D: NA; J: TRBJ1-1
CDR3: AWAGELANTEAF; V: TRBV30; D: NA; J: TRBJ1-1
CDR3: ASSLRTGGDYGYT; V: TRBV7-9; D: TRBD1; J: TRBJ1-2
CDR3: ASSMVQGRVQY; V: TRBV19; D: NA; J: TRBJ2-4
CDR3: ATSRDRSHQPQH; V: TRBV15; D: NA; J: TRBJ1-5
CDR3: ASSVETTQY; V: TRBV9; D: NA; J: TRBJ2-3
CDR3: ASLGEGNYEQY; V: TRBV6-5; D: TRBD2; J: TRBJ2-7
CDR3: ASSTHYLNQPQH; V: TRBV21-1; D: NA; J: TRBJ1-5
CDR3: ASAQGLPYEQY; V: TRBV19; D: NA; J: TRBJ2-7
CDR3: ASTRGETQY; V: TRBV6-5; D: NA; J: TRBJ2-5
CDR3: ASSFPGQGKGTDTQY; V: TRBV11-2; D: TRBD1; J: TRBJ2-3
CDR3: ATSPWGDRGTRNQPQH; V: TRBV15; D: TRBD1; J: TRBJ1-5
CDR3: ASSPDARGSPLH; V: TRBV18; D: NA; J: TRBJ1-6
CDR3: ASSEGGGGGTDTQY; V: TRBV2; D: TRBD2; J: TRBJ2-3
CDR3: ASSLDDSVGNTIY; V: TRBV5-1; D: NA; J: TRBJ1-3
CDR3: ASSSRRGSYGYT; V: TRBV28; D: NA; J: TRBJ1-2
CDR3: ASSGQGVSGYT; V: TRBV9; D: TRBD1; J: TRBJ1-2
CDR3: ASSLSGGGGQPQH; V: TRBV27; D: NA; J: TRBJ1-5
CDR3: AWSARGGQAF; V: TRBV30; D: NA; J: TRBJ1-1
CDR3: ASSPRGVNSNQPQH; V: TRBV18; D: NA; J: TRBJ1-5
CDR3: ASSLEGLGYT; V: TRBV7-9; D: NA; J: TRBJ1-2
CDR3: ASRDVNRGTEAF; V: TRBV6-5; D: NA; J: TRBJ1-1
CDR3: ASSNRPPNIQY; V: TRBV6-5; D: NA; J: TRBJ2-4
CDR3: AWSYGLDRGYT; V: TRBV30; D: NA; J: TRBJ1-2
CDR3: ASSFGTGSYEQY; V: TRBV5-1; D: TRBD1; J: TRBJ2-7
CDR3: ATSEQDRYTGELF; V: TRBV24-1; D: NA; J: TRBJ2-2
CDR3: SVASGGAKRELF; V: TRBV29-1; D: TRBD2; J: TRBJ2-2
CDR3: ASTPEDLYGYT; V: TRBV6-2/TRBV6-3; D: NA; J: TRBJ1-2
CDR3: ASSPRGGPVPSGANVLT; V: TRBV9; D: NA; J: TRBJ2-6
CDR3: ASSPEGGIYGYT; V: TRBV4-1; D: NA; J: TRBJ1-2
CDR3: ASSLTGGSGSPLH; V: TRBV14; D: TRBD1; J: TRBJ1-6
CDR3: ASSYVRGTEAF; V: TRBV6-5; D: NA; J: TRBJ1-1
CDR3: ASSISPGQGDQPQH; V: TRBV6-6; D: TRBD1; J: TRBJ1-5
CDR3: ASAPRAGEKSDGNTIY; V: TRBV11-3; D: NA; J: TRBJ1-3
CDR3: ASIPGASGNTIY; V: TRBV28; D: NA; J: TRBJ1-3
CDR3: ASSATGPEAYGYT; V: TRBV7-8; D: TRBD1; J: TRBJ1-2
CDR3: ASSLVGGWQPQH; V: TRBV28; D: NA; J: TRBJ1-5
CDR3: ATSDRRTGENEQF; V: TRBV24-1; D: TRBD1; J: TRBJ2-1
CDR3: ASSLNRGAAYNEQF; V: TRBV3-1/TRBV3-2; D: TRBD1; J: TRBJ2-1
CDR3: ASARGNEQY; V: TRBV18; D: NA; J: TRBJ2-7
CDR3: ASSLSVRGHAEAF; V: TRBV28; D: NA; J: TRBJ1-1
CDR3: ASSLGGGNTEAF; V: TRBV5-4; D: NA; J: TRBJ1-1
CDR3: ASSPQRNTEAF; V: TRBV18; D: NA; J: TRBJ1-1
CDR3: ASGPPGAYGYT; V: TRBV12-5; D: NA; J: TRBJ1-2
CDR3: ASSDSYAYGYT; V: TRBV6-1; D: NA; J: TRBJ1-2
CDR3: ASLRGVLPSANYGYT; V: TRBV2; D: TRBD1; J: TRBJ1-2
CDR3: ASSQDRTDGNTIY; V: TRBV4-3; D: NA; J: TRBJ1-3